This TCR beta chain comes out of a study of blood T cell repertoires in COVID-19 (dated by TCRdb to about 2020). For context, the study as a whole: The collaborator samples originated in the United States, Italy and Spain and spanned the acute and convalescent phases of COVID-19. The repertoires were made available in a free public database intended to serve as a resource for research on the immune response to SARS-CoV-2. Where available, HLA class I and class II types were obtained from metadata supplied by the sample provider rather than from assay-based typing. Subjects who had been exposed to COVID-19, were actively infected with it, or had recovered from it provided the deeply sampled blood TCRbeta repertoires that made up the dataset. Samples were obtained from the ongoing ImmuneRACE study (first 160 participants) and from some 1,300 subjects provided by 6 global collaborators. The material from the prospective study consisted of cDNA or gDNA derived from T cells, B-cell-depleted T cells, or PBMCs. Nearly every sample came with metadata listing a de-identified subject ID, COVID-19 status, age in years and sex.

Participants in the prospective study were aged roughly 18 to 100 years, lived in some 24 United States geographic areas, and enrolled through a virtual design. In the prospective study, cohorts were assigned on the basis of participant-reported clinical history obtained from a screening survey and a study questionnaire. Exposed participants had been in contact, within 2 weeks of entering the study, with a person who had a PCR-confirmed or clinician-diagnosed case of COVID-19. In the prospective study, whole blood, serum and a nasopharyngeal or oropharyngeal swab were collected from each participant by mobile phlebotomists. Prospective study participants could optionally give additional blood draws and questionnaires over an approximately two-month period. Blood samples from the prospective study were shipped frozen or at room temperature prior to DNA extraction. Per the germline V gene, SGHTA is the CDR1 and FQGNSA is the CDR2. V was cut back by 0 bases and J by 8 bases, leaving a gap of 10 bases between them. The CDR3 spans 13 residues, from the cysteine through the phenylalanine. The entry retains the CDR3 DNA only, 39 bases that are in frame from base 1.

Remarks on this clone: The antigen it binds to is not known. No much larger clonotype is one base removed from it; base qualities were not supplied.

Paper-wide results and their limitations: The quantity of clinical and demographic metadata differed by source and by participant and was supplied without curation.

TCRbeta CDR3 regions were amplified from genomic DNA using the immunoSEQ Assay, a bias-controlled multiplex PCR. The original pipeline was this. Nucleated cell counts per sample were estimated from amplification of reference gene primers within the assay. To quantify the absolute abundance of each unique TCRbeta CDR3 rearrangement, sequence reads were collapsed and filtered. For each sample, productive Simpson clonality was calculated by taking the square root of Simpson's diversity index across productive rearrangements. Here the immuneACCESS table is served through TCRdb, limited to in-frame sequences with V and J called. Missing clones are a known gap in these copies; in checked studies unresolved V genes cover under half, and the rest lacks a known reason. The V and J calls and clone size come from that table; D and trimming were worked out from the DNA. Recorded for this sample are a few hundred thousand clones; around nine tenths of them occurred a single time. 2.9% of the sample comes from the top ten.

Sample: PBMCs or T cells enriched from blood (not recorded which). Recombination joined TRBV7-2 with TRBJ1-2; perhaps TRBD1 is the D gene, with 5 bases matching. This TCR was sampled from a woman in her 50s who had been exposed to COVID-19. The bases are TGTGCCAGCAGCTTAGCTGCAGGGATCGGCTACACCTTC. It specifies CASSLAAGIGYTF.